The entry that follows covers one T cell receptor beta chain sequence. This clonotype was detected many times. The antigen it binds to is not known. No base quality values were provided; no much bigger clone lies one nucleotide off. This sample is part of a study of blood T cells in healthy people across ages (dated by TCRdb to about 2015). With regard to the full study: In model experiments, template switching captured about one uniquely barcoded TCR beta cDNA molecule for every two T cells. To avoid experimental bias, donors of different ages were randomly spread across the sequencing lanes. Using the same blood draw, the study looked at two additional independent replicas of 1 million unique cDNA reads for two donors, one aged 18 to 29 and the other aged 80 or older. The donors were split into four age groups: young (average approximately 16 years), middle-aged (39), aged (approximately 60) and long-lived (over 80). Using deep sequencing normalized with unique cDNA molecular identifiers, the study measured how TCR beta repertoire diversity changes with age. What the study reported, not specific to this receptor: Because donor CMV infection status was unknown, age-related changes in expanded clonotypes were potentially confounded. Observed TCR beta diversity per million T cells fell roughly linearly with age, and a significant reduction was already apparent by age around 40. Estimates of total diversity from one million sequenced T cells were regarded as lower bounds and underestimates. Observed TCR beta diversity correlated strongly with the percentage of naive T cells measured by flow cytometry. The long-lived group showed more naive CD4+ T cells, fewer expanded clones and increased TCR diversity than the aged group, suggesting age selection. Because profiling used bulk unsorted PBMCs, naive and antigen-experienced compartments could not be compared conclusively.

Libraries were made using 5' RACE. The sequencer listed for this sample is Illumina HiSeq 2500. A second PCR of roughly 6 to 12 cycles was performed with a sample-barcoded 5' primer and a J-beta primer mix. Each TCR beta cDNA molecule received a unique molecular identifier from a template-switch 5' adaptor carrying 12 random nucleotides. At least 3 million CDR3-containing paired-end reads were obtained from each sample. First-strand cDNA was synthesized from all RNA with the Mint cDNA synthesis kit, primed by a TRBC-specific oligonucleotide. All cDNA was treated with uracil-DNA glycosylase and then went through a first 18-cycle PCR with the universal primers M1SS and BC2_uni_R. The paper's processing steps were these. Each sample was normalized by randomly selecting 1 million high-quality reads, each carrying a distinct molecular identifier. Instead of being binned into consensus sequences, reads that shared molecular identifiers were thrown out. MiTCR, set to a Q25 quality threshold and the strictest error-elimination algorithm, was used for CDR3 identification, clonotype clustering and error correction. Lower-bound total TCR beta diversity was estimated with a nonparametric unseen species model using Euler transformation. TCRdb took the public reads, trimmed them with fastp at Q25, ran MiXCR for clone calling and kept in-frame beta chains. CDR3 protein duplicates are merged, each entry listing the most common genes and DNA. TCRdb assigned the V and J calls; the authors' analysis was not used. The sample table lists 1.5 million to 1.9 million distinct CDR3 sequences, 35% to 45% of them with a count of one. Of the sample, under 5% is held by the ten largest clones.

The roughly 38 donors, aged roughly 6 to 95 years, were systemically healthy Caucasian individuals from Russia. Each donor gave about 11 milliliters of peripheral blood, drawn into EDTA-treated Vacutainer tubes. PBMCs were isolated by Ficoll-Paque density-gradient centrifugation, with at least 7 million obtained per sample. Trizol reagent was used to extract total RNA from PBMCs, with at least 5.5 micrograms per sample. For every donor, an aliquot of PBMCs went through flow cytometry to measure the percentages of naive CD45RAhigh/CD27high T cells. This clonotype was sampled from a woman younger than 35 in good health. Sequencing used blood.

In nucleotides, the sequence is TGTGCCAGCAGCTCCGATCGGGGGGGATACAATGAGCAGTTCTTC. It codes for CASSSDRGGYNEQFF. The receptor chain draws on TRBV6-5 and TRBJ2-1; 8 central nucleotides agree with TRBD2. Measured from the cysteine to the phenylalanine, the CDR3 is 15 residues long. The CDR3 DNA has 45 bases and is translated from base 1. Here V drops 6 bases and J drops 4 bases, and the junction holds 8 bases not matched to any gene. From the germline V gene, CDR1 is MNHEY and CDR2 is SVGAGI.